The clone carrying this T cell receptor (beta chain) showed up just a few times. These data come from a study of blood T cell repertoires in COVID-19. Across the whole study: T cells, B-cell-depleted T cells, or PBMCs supplied cDNA or gDNA.

The CDR3 consists of 18 residues. Germline-derived CDR1 and CDR2 are SGHDN and FVKESK. V shed 0 bases, J shed 6 bases, and the junction held 12 bases outside the gene matches. Measured with immunoSEQ multiplex PCR; TCRdb has only the in-frame clones, and not every one. The table lists approximately 65,000 clones, about 88% of them singletons, with around 5% in the top ten. The source material was peripheral blood. The chain joins TRBV14 to TRBJ2-1, with 9 nucleotides matching TRBD2. The TCR originated in a woman aged 45-65 years with active COVID-19. The CDR3 here is CASSQELGGRAPLNEQFF. Written as DNA, the CDR3 is TGTGCCAGCAGCCAAGAACTAGGCGGGAGGGCGCCTCTCAATGAGCAGTTCTTC.